The present TCR beta chain was sequenced within a study of T cells in Graves' hyperthyroidism and ophthalmopathy. Study background: Peripheral blood was acquired at first diagnosis, ahead of any therapy whatsoever.

General study points: Most expanded thyroid clonotypes above 0.001 recurred in blood. Ophthalmopathy could be told apart from stable hyperthyroidism with a 13 V-J model.

About this clonotype: Its antigen is unknown.

Diagnosis rested on symptoms, serum thyroxine and TRAb, thyroid ultrasound, and orbital computed tomography. The V end was cut by 4 bases, the J end by 3 bases, with 11 bases between. Germline V gene lookup returns CDR1 MNHEY and CDR2 SVGEGT. The CDR3 is 14 residues long. It was RNA transcripts that yielded the amplified TCR beta CDR3 regions. The primer set for the first-round RT-PCR of the TCR CDR3 was HTBI. TCRdb passed the multiplex PCR reads through MiXCR, listing each CDR3 protein once. The sample carries a few hundred thousand distinct CDR3 sequences, less than 20% recorded once. The chain joins TRBV6-2 or TRBV6-3 to TRBJ2-3, with D unclear. This TCR derives from a man between 18 and 35 years old with Graves' ophthalmopathy. The sample comprised blood. The CDR3 sequence: CASSSPEETDTQYF. The CDR3 DNA reads as TGTGCCAGCAGTTCCCCTGAGGAGACAGATACGCAGTATTTT.